The present T cell receptor (beta chain) was sequenced within a study of identical twins (TCRdb year 2016). Broadly, across the study: To test whether fetal clonotypes persist, this study deep-sequenced TCR alpha and beta repertoires from monozygotic twins, from unrelated adults of various ages, and from cord blood. To rule out contamination, the twin experiments were replicated at different times with different library preparation protocols. Results and caveats for the whole study, not just this receptor: Conclusions relied on cross-sectional statistical analysis, since the same donors could not be followed over many years. Out-of-frame TCR alpha sequences shared between twins showed an excess of low generation-probability sequences compared with coincidental sharing between unrelated individuals. Zero-insertion analyses could be partly confounded by invariant T cells such as MAIT and iNKT, although diverse VJ usage argued against such confounding for most clonotypes. Out-of-frame TCR alpha sharing in monozygotic twins was systematically underestimated by recombination models, whereas sharing between unrelated individuals was in agreement with the recombination models. Fewer insertions were carried by abundant cord blood beta clonotypes, a similar but weaker trend appeared in young adult naive repertoires, and no such trend appeared in memory repertoires. A weaker excess of twin sharing was found in beta out-of-frame sequences because the signal-to-noise ratio was lowered by fewer shared sequences.

The CDR3 runs 16 amino acids, cysteine and phenylalanine included. CDR3 DNA only is kept here, 48 bases in frame from base 1. The germline V and J ends show losses of 5 bases and 4 bases respectively, and no gene match explains 10 bases of the junction. This clonotype was counted at least ten times. It has no known antigen specificity. The record has no base qualities; no much larger clone is one base away. The method was 5' RACE. Reads for this sample came from an Illumina HiSeq 2000. Template switching added a universal primer binding site, and the final cDNA carried a unique molecular identifier that allowed TCR cDNA molecules to be counted accurately. First-strand cDNA for TCR alpha and beta chains was synthesized from specific primers in the conserved constant-segment region. To control for contamination, every cDNA library was double barcoded, receiving both a SMART-Mk sample barcode and Illumina barcodes. TruSeq adapter sequences and Illumina sample barcodes were added in two successive PCR steps. TCR alpha and beta cDNA libraries were sequenced on the Illumina HiSeq platform with custom primers. As for the original processing: MiGEC processed the raw reads to extract unique molecular identifiers, while MiXCR was used to determine the CDR3 positions. For each individual, recombination models were inferred using an EM algorithm with the repgenHMM and IGoR tools. The tcR package in R was used for shared clonotype analysis, with sharing normalized by the product of cloneset sizes. To study raw recombination without the effects of thymic and clonal selection, out-of-frame nonproductive sequences were analyzed. The public reads were run again by TCRdb, first through fastp at Q25 and then through MiXCR, and only productive beta chains were kept. Merged by CDR3 protein, the rows form single entries marked with the most common genes and DNA. The V and J calls here are based on TCRdb, not the publication. The sample table contains 700,000 or so distinct CDR3 sequences; only one count was recorded for about 9.4% of them. Of the sample, more than 0.75% falls within the top ten clones.

All donors were healthy Caucasians. Three pairs of female monozygotic twins, all aged roughly 18 to 29 years, made up the twin cohort. The RNA used for TCR libraries was isolated from peripheral blood mononuclear cells. These records were also assigned to another study, of yellow fever vaccine responses in identical twins. As noted in the second study: According to the authors, in identical twins the way T cells responded to vaccination appeared partly convergent and partly personalized. Focusing on identical twins, the study followed the T cell clones that responded to the vaccine, and did so with precision.

The V and J genes are TRBV12-3 or TRBV12-4 and TRBJ2-1, with 8 middle bases fitting TRBD2. The receptor comes from a woman between 18 and 29 years old in good health. Material: PBMCs. The CDR3 is CASSPSGTRLYNEQFF. The DNA is TGTGCCAGCAGTCCTTCCGGGACTAGATTGTACAATGAGCAGTTCTTC.